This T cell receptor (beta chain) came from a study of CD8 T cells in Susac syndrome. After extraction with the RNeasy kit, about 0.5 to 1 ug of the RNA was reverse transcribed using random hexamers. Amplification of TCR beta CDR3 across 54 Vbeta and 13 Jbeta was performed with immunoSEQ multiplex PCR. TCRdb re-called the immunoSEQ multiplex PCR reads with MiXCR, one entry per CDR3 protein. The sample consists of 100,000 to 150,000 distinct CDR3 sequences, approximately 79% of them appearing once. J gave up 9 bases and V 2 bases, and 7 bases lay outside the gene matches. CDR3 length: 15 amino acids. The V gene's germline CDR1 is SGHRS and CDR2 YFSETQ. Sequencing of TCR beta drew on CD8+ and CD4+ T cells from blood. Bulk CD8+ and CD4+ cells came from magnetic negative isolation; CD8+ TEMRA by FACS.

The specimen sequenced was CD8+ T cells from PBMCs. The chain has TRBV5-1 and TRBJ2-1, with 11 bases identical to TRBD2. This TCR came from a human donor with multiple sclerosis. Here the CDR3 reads CASSFTSGGRGEQFF. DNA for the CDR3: TGCGCCAGCAGCTTCACTAGCGGGGGACGGGGTGAGCAGTTCTTC.